A selection of T cell receptor beta chains follows, all from one sample in a study of T cells in Graves' hyperthyroidism and ophthalmopathy. TCRdb itself ran the multiplex PCR reads through MiXCR, one entry per CDR3 protein. The profile shows a few hundred thousand distinct CDR3 sequences, about 20% of them singletons. Sequenced: blood. The receptor set was obtained from a young man with Graves' hyperthyroidism. Both conserved end residues are part of each CDR3. The D gene is left open where the match is weak. Only some rows state a clone size, as once, few, many or a class for expanded clones.

CDR3 length,J gene,clone size,V gene,D gene,CDR3 protein,CDR3 DNA
11,TRBJ1-1,many,TRBV13,-,CASSFTHFSTF,TGTGCCAGCAGCTTCACACACTTTTCAACGTTT
13,TRBJ1-1,many,TRBV30,-,CAWSTTGNTEAFF,TGTGCCTGGAGTACTACAGGTAACACTGAAGCTTTCTTT
12,TRBJ2-5,many,TRBV12-5,-,CASGLAEETQYF,TGTGCTAGTGGTCTTGCTGAAGAGACCCAGTACTTC
15,TRBJ2-5,-,TRBV30,TRBD2,CAWSMGLAGTETQYF,TGTGCCTGGTCTATGGGACTAGCGGGAACGGAGACCCAGTACTTC
14,TRBJ1-2,many,TRBV7-9,-,CASSLSGALGGYTF,TGTGCCAGCAGCTTAAGTGGGGCTCTGGGTGGCTACACCTTC
19,TRBJ2-2,many,TRBV5-1,TRBD1,CASSLAFGFGTENTGELFF,TGCGCCAGCAGCTTGGCCTTCGGTTTTGGGACAGAGAACACCGGGGAGCTGTTTTTT
14,TRBJ1-1,many,TRBV6-2/TRBV6-3,-,CASSYKVGNTEAFF,TGTGCCAGCAGTTACAAGGTTGGGAACACTGAAGCTTTCTTT
16,TRBJ2-7,once,TRBV5-1,-,CASSYGHPGSPSGQYF,TGCGCCAGCAGCTACGGACACCCCGGTTCTCCTAGTGGGCAGTACTTC
15,TRBJ1-1,once,TRBV2,-,CASSETPITYTEAFF,TGTGCCAGCAGTGAAACCCCTATTACGTACACTGAAGCTTTCTTT
14,TRBJ1-2,-,TRBV29-1,-,CSVVGATVNYGYTF,TGCAGCGTTGTTGGGGCCACCGTGAACTATGGCTACACCTTC
15,TRBJ2-7,-,TRBV12-5,-,CASGLVTGIIYEQYF,TGTGCTAGTGGTTTGGTTACAGGGATAATCTACGAGCAGTACTTC
13,TRBJ2-7,-,TRBV15,TRBD1,CATSREILGGQYF,TGTGCCACCAGCAGAGAGATCTTAGGGGGCCAGTACTTC
16,TRBJ1-1,-,TRBV28,-,CASSPPPGHRGTEAFF,TGTGCCAGCAGTCCTCCGCCGGGACACCGCGGCACTGAAGCTTTCTTT
13,TRBJ1-5,many,TRBV28,-,CASSSAANQPQHF,TGTGCCAGCAGTTCAGCGGCCAATCAGCCCCAGCATTTT
16,TRBJ2-4,few,TRBV7-8,-,CASSLGWLGIGNIQYF,TGTGCCAGCAGCTTAGGATGGCTGGGGATCGGAAACATTCAGTACTTC
14,TRBJ1-1,many,TRBV6-1,TRBD1,CASSLDTGDTEAFF,TGTGCCAGCAGCCTAGATACAGGGGACACTGAAGCTTTCTTT
13,TRBJ1-2,many,TRBV11-3,-,CASRAEPSEGYTF,TGTGCGAGCCGGGCCGAGCCTTCGGAGGGCTACACCTTC
14,TRBJ2-2,few,TRBV4-1,TRBD2,CASSHTSGDGELFF,TGCGCCAGCAGCCACACTAGCGGGGACGGGGAGCTGTTTTTT
11,TRBJ1-2,many,TRBV12-3/TRBV12-4,-,CASSHGLGYTF,TGTGCCAGCAGCCATGGCCTGGGCTACACCTTC
16,TRBJ2-5,many,TRBV4-2,TRBD1,CASSYGQGAYEETQYF,TGTGCCAGCAGCTACGGACAGGGGGCTTACGAAGAGACCCAGTACTTC
14,TRBJ2-7,-,TRBV5-1,TRBD1,CASSFYYRGSEQYF,TGCGCCAGCAGCTTTTATTACAGGGGGAGCGAGCAGTACTTC
12,TRBJ1-2,few,TRBV28,-,CASSSALLGYTF,TGTGCCAGCAGTTCTGCATTACTGGGCTACACCTTC
12,TRBJ1-2,many,TRBV24-1,-,CATSDSWDGYTF,TGTGCCACCAGCGATTCCTGGGATGGCTACACCTTC
12,TRBJ1-2,many,TRBV6-5,-,CASSSSSSFYTF,TGTGCCAGCAGTTCCAGCTCCAGTTTTTACACCTTC
15,TRBJ2-7,-,TRBV28,TRBD2,CASTDLAGVYHEQYF,TGTGCCAGCACTGACCTAGCGGGAGTTTATCACGAGCAGTACTTC
12,TRBJ1-2,many,TRBV12-3/TRBV12-4,TRBD1,CASMKGARGYTF,TGTGCCAGCATGAAGGGGGCGCGTGGCTACACCTTC
12,TRBJ2-7,few,TRBV6-1,-,CASRDPLLEQYF,TGTGCCAGCAGGGACCCCCTCCTCGAGCAGTACTTC
15,TRBJ1-5,many,TRBV15,-,CATSRDRAANQPQHF,TGTGCCACCAGCAGAGATCGGGCAGCTAATCAGCCCCAGCATTTT
15,TRBJ2-5,few,TRBV5-6,TRBD2,CASSSILAGDETQYF,TGTGCCAGCAGCTCTATCTTAGCGGGGGATGAGACCCAGTACTTC
15,TRBJ1-1,many,TRBV29-1,-,CSVELWLGGETEAFF,TGCAGCGTTGAACTGTGGCTCGGGGGGGAGACTGAAGCTTTCTTT
14,TRBJ2-4,-,TRBV12-3/TRBV12-4,-,CATHPGGGSNIQYF,TGTGCCACCCACCCAGGGGGAGGGTCAAACATTCAGTACTTC
14,TRBJ1-1,-,TRBV12-3/TRBV12-4,-,CASSNPPQGTEAFF,TGTGCCAGCAGTAACCCACCGCAGGGGACTGAAGCTTTCTTT
16,TRBJ2-7,many,TRBV10-3,TRBD2,CAISPGTSGDRYEQYF,TGTGCCATCAGTCCCGGGACTAGCGGGGACCGGTACGAGCAGTACTTC
14,TRBJ1-5,many,TRBV27,TRBD1,CASSFRDRDQPQHF,TGTGCCAGCAGTTTCCGAGACAGGGATCAGCCCCAGCATTTT
12,TRBJ1-2,many,TRBV12-5,-,CASGSLGYGYIF,TGTGCTAGTGGTTCGCTCGGGTATGGCTACATCTTC
15,TRBJ2-7,few,TRBV25-1,-,CASSEKRVSSYEQYF,TGTGCCAGCAGTGAAAAGCGGGTGAGCTCCTACGAGCAGTACTTC